The next 21 T cell receptor beta chains were all read from a single sample in a study of shared clonotypes between healthy human individuals. TCRdb's copy holds only in-frame clones and misses some; the assay was immunoSEQ multiplex PCR. The table records about 1 million clones, under 80% of them present only once. Input material: memory CD4+ T cells sorted from blood. Subset in this sample: CD45RA-negative fraction. All receptors derive from a man aged 18 to 29 in good health.

Concerning this clone itself: The same CDR3 also results from other DNA sequences found in this sample. Written as DNA, the CDR3 is TGTGCCAGCTCCCCCAGCCAGCGGACGAACACCGGGGAGCTGTTTTTT. Translated, it gives CASSPSQRTNTGELFF. The rearrangement joins TRBV18 to TRBJ2-2; the D gene is possibly TRBD2 (5 bases). The germline gives CDR1 KGHSH, CDR2 LQKENI. The CDR3 consists of 16 residues. Trimming cost V 6 bases and J 0 bases, with 14 bases left between them.

The V call is TRBV5-1, the J call TRBJ1-4, with a possible D match to TRBD1 (6 bases). The V gene lost 3 bases and the J gene lost 4 bases, with 10 bases spanning the gap. The CDR3 loop spans 14 amino acids. Germline V lookup: CDR1 SGHRS, CDR2 YFSETQ. The CDR3 is CASSSQGINEKLFF. DNA for the CDR3: TGCGCCAGCAGCTCACAGGGAATTAATGAAAAACTGTTTTTT.

V usage is TRBV19 and J usage is TRBJ1-5, with 8 bases matching TRBD1. The CDR3 is made up of 14 amino acids. With 5 bases clipped from V and 3 bases from J, the junction kept 3 bases outside the gene matches. The germline gives CDR1 LNHDA, CDR2 SQIVND (reference sequence). The CDR3 nucleotides are TGTGCCAGTAGTCCGGGACAGGACAATCAGCCCCAGCATTTT. Its protein is CASSPGQDNQPQHF.

V usage is TRBV10-2 and J usage is TRBJ2-5, with D possibly matching TRBD1 (6 bases). CDR1 is WSHSY and CDR2 is SAAADI in the germline V gene. V gave up 0 bases and J gave up 3 bases, with 11 bases separating them. This CDR3 contains 15 residues. DNA of the CDR3: TGCGCCAGCAGTGAGTCCCACCGACAGGAAGAGACCCAGTACTTC. Residues: CASSESHRQEETQYF.

This clone was seen a few times. The gene calls are TRBV30 and TRBJ1-6; 8 positions agree with TRBD1. The CDR3 is 14 residues long. Germline loops: CDR1 GTSNPN, CDR2 SVGIG (reference sequence). J was trimmed by 7 bases and V by 7 bases; bases with no gene match: 9. For the CDR3, the DNA is TGTGCCTATCAAGGGGACAGGATGAATTCACCCCTCCACTTT. Its translation: CAYQGDRMNSPLHF. Looking up the rest from reference TRBV30 and TRBJ1-6 gives the full variable domain: SQTIHQWPATLVQPVGSPLSLECTVEGTSNPNLYWYRQAAGRGLQLLFYSVGIGQISSEVPQNLSASRPQDRQFILSSKKLLLSDSGFYLCAYQGDRMNSPLHFGNGTRLTVT.

This chain connects TRBV6-6 to TRBJ1-3, with a tentative D call TRBD1 (5 bases). The V end lost 2 bases, the J end lost 0 bases, and 8 bases lay between the germline ends. CDR3 length equals 15 residues. Germline V gene data show CDR1 as MNHNY and CDR2 as SVGAGI (reference sequence). This CDR3 is CASSYDRSSGNTIYF. The CDR3 DNA follows: TGTGCCAGCAGTTACGACAGAAGCTCTGGAAACACCATATATTTT.

This chain uses TRBV2 with TRBJ2-2; possibly TRBD2 for D (5 bases). Trimming stripped 5 bases from V and 3 bases from J, with 10 bases between. The CDR3 is made up of 14 amino acids. The germline CDR1 and CDR2 sequences are SNHLY and FYNNEI. DNA for the CDR3: TGTGCCAGCAGTACAAAGAGGGACACCGGGGAGCTGTTTTTT. Its protein product is CASSTKRDTGELFF. Combining the CDR3 with reference TRBV2 and TRBJ2-2 gives the whole variable domain EPEVTQTPSHQVTQMGQEVILRCVPISNHLYFYWYRQILGQKVEFLVSFYNNEISEKSEIFDDQFSVERPDGSNFTLKIRSTKLEDSAMYFCASSTKRDTGELFFGEGSRLTVL.

J is TRBJ1-1 and V is TRBV6-5; TRBD1 might be the D (6 bases). Germline V gene lookup returns CDR1 MNHEY and CDR2 SVGAGI. The CDR3 runs 14 residues. The V gene lost 5 bases and the J gene lost 6 bases, with 16 bases spanning the gap. CDR3 protein: CASSKLGGSAEAFF. The CDR3 DNA sequence: TGTGCCAGCAGTAAGCTAGGGGGGTCAGCTGAAGCTTTCTTT.

The chain couples TRBV30 to TRBJ1-4, with D perhaps TRBD1 (6 bases). V was trimmed by 5 bases and J by 5 bases, leaving 15 bases between them. CDR3 size: 14 residues. CDR1 is GTSNPN and CDR2 is SVGIG in the germline V gene (reference sequence). CDR3 in amino acids: CAWGLGGSNEKLFF. The CDR3 DNA reads as TGTGCCTGGGGCCTCGGGGGCTCAAATGAAAAACTGTTTTTT.

V and J are TRBV7-2 and TRBJ1-1; 8 bases agree with TRBD1. Per germline, CDR1 SGHTA and CDR2 FQGNSA. The CDR3 sequence is 13 residues long. V gave up 4 bases and J gave up 11 bases; unmatched junction bases: 9. In DNA form, the CDR3 reads TGTGCCAGCAGCTCGCGACAGGGGTTGGACGCTTTCTTT. Its translation: CASSSRQGLDAFF.

The chain employs TRBV19 and TRBJ1-1; possible D gene TRBD1, 6 bases. CDR1 and CDR2 from the germline V gene are LNHDA and SQIVND (reference sequence). This CDR3 is 15 amino acids long. V lost 4 bases and J 4 bases, leaving 16 bases between the germline ends. The CDR3 loop reads CASSTPGRGATEAFF. In nucleotides, the CDR3 is TGTGCCAGTAGTACCCCCGGGAGGGGGGCCACTGAAGCTTTCTTT.

The chain couples TRBV30 to TRBJ2-1; D is possibly TRBD2 (7 bases). The CDR3 loop spans 14 amino acids. Germline CDR1 is GTSNPN and CDR2 is SVGIG (reference sequence). The germline V and J ends were trimmed by 2 bases and 6 bases, with 14 bases remaining between them. CDR3 sequence reads: CAWSQGGGLNEQFF. The CDR3 DNA reads TGTGCCTGGAGTCAGGGAGGGGGGCTCAATGAGCAGTTCTTC. Drawing the rest from reference TRBV30 and TRBJ2-1, the complete variable domain is SQTIHQWPATLVQPVGSPLSLECTVEGTSNPNLYWYRQAAGRGLQLLFYSVGIGQISSEVPQNLSASRPQDRQFILSSKKLLLSDSGFYLCAWSQGGGLNEQFFGPGTRLTVL.

This clone was picked up one time. The rearrangement joins TRBV7-2 to TRBJ1-3; a possible D gene is TRBD1 (6 bases). Between the trimmed V and J ends, which lost 6 bases and 2 bases, there was a span of 14 bases. CDR3 length equals 15 residues. Germline V gene lookup returns CDR1 SGHTA and CDR2 FQGNSA. The CDR3 region has the DNA TGTGCCAGCAGAGGCAGGGGACTTGCTGGAAACACCATATATTTT. It codes for CASRGRGLAGNTIYF.

CDR3 DNA sequence: TGTGCCTGGAGTGTACAAAGGGTGGCAGATACGCAGTATTTT. Protein: CAWSVQRVADTQYF. The rearrangement joins TRBV30 to TRBJ2-3; D is ambiguous. Germline values: CDR1 GTSNPN, CDR2 SVGIG (reference sequence). V dropped 0 bases and J dropped 4 bases, with 11 bases sitting between them. The CDR3 is 14 residues long.

A word on this clone: A read error may produce the germline difference seen at one junction end. The chain links TRBV7-7 to TRBJ2-2; a possible D gene is TRBD1 (6 bases). The CDR3 spans 15 residues. The germline V gene has CDR1 SSHAT and CDR2 FNYEAQ (reference sequence). The CDR3: CASSFQGSLTGELFF. The CDR3 DNA is TGTGCTAGCAGCTTCCAGGGGTCCTTGACCGGGGAGCTGTTTTTT.

This clone was seen ten or more times. The chain is built from TRBV29-1 and TRBJ2-3, with 11 bases aligning to TRBD2. Germline loops: CDR1 SQVTM, CDR2 ANQGSEA. CDR3 length: 15 residues. V trimming: 7 bases; J trimming: 2 bases; junction bases outside the gene matches: 8. The CDR3 spells CSANSGRVNTDTQYF. For the CDR3, the DNA is TGCAGCGCCAATAGCGGGAGGGTCAACACAGATACGCAGTATTTT.

The V gene is TRBV4-1, the J gene TRBJ2-5; TRBD2 aligns across 9 bases. Germline-derived CDR1 and CDR2 are MGHRA and YSYEKL. This CDR3 region has 14 residues. The V and J ends lost 4 bases and 5 bases, in that order; junction bases with no gene match: 5. CDR3 amino acids: CASSPTSGRETQYF. The CDR3 nucleotides are TGCGCCAGCAGCCCGACTAGCGGTCGGGAGACCCAGTACTTC.

Details on this clone: A read error may explain this, as a much larger clone is one base away. Other DNA sequences in the sample encode the same CDR3. The rearrangement joins TRBV30 to TRBJ1-3; D unclear. The ends were cut back, 0 bases at V and 4 bases at J, with 13 bases in the middle. CDR3 length equals 15 residues. Germline CDR1 GTSNPN, CDR2 SVGIG (reference sequence). DNA for the CDR3: TGTGCCTGGAGTGTATCCGGCCGCTCAGGAAACACCATATATTTT. Translation gives CAWSVSGRSGNTIYF.

This chain uses TRBV5-1 with TRBJ1-1; the D gene is possibly TRBD1 (6 bases). V was trimmed by 2 bases and J by 0 bases, leaving 17 bases between them. The CDR3 runs to 17 residues. CDR1 SGHRS and CDR2 YFSETQ come from the germline V gene. CDR3 loop: CASSLAPTGQLNTEAFF. The CDR3 DNA reads as TGCGCCAGCAGCTTAGCCCCAACAGGACAGTTGAACACTGAAGCTTTCTTT. The full variable domain, completed using reference TRBV5-1 and TRBJ1-1, is KAGVTQTPRYLIKTRGQQVTLSCSPISGHRSVSWYQQTPGQGLQFLFEYFSETQRNKGNFPGRFSGRQFSNSRSEMNVSTLELGDSALYLCASSLAPTGQLNTEAFFGQGTRLTVV.

This chain links TRBV4-1 with TRBJ1-2; no definite D call. Trimming shortened V by 1 base and J by 1 base, and 10 bases separated the two germline ends. Germline V lookup: CDR1 MGHRA, CDR2 YSYEKL. This CDR3 is built from 15 residues. The CDR3 region is CASSQVFADNYGYTF. The DNA for the CDR3 is TGCGCCAGCAGCCAAGTTTTCGCAGATAACTATGGCTACACCTTC.

This clone was detected only once. The CDR3 DNA reads TGTGCCAGCAGTTACTCAATAGGGGAGGGTCGCGAGCAGTACTTC. Encoded protein: CASSYSIGEGREQYF. The chain has TRBV6-5 and TRBJ2-7, with TRBD2 matching over 7 bases. Germline V lookup: CDR1 MNHEY, CDR2 SVGAGI. The CDR3 loop spans 15 amino acids. The J segment lost 6 bases and the V segment lost 0 bases, leaving 8 bases of the junction unmatched.